This T cell receptor beta chain was identified in a study of beta chain features in type 1 diabetes. This clone was observed a few times. What it binds is unknown. The entirety of the isolated RNA underwent reverse transcription, so expressed TCRB transcripts were sequenced. Produced via immunoSEQ multiplex PCR; TCRdb's table is partial and in-frame only. This table holds roughly 230,000 clones, about a tenth found once. Study conclusions and caveats: When cDNA is sequenced, cells with high TCR expression could be over-represented. Moderate yet significant TCRB CDR3 shortening was seen in Type 1 diabetes patients in all four CD4+ subsets. A greater similarity of naive, central memory and Treg TCRB repertoires was seen among patients than among healthy donors.

The sequence came from a man younger than 40 with type 1 diabetes. Sequenced: naive CD4+ T cells from blood.

CDR3 region: CASSLEVQNGYTF. CDR3 sequence (DNA): TGCGCCAGCAGCTTGGAGGTACAGAATGGCTACACCTTC. This sequence joins TRBV5-1 and TRBJ1-2; D not resolved. Germline assignment: CDR1 SGHRS and CDR2 YFSETQ. Trimming cost V 0 bases and J 6 bases, with 9 bases left between them. The length of the CDR3 is 13 residues.